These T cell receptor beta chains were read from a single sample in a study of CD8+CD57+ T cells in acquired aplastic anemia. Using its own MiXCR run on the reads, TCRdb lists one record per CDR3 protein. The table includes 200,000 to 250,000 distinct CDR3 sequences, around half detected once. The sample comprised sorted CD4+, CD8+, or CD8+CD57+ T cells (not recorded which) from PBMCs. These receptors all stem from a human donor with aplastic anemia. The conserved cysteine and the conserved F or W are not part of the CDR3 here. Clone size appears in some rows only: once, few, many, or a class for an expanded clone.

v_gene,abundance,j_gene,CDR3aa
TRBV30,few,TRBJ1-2,AWSAVYGYT
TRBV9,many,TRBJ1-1,AVGGEAF
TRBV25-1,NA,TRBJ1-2,ASSEYSTEFNYGYT
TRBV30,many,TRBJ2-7,AWSEGHRMYEQY
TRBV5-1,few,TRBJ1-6,ASSPQGQDNSPLH
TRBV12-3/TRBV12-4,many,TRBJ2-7,ASSFDRVHEQY
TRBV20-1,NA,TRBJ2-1,SATGLAGVSNEQF
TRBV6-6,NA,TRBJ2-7,ASRLMDRHEQY
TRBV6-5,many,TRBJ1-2,ASSTDNYGYT
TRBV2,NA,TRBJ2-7,ASSLQGAGND
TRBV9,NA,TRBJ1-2,ASSVFQGVNYGYT
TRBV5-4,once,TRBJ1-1,ASSQTGGVTEAF
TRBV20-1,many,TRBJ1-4,SASSYRDREREKLF
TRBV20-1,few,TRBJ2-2,SAREGSGELF
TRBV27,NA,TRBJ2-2,ASSLYFSGSGGELF
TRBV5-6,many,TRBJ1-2,ASSLDRGGVGDGYT
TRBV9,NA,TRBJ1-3,ASSVGDPEDGNAIY
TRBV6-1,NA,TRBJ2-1,ASSDSGGAFDEQL
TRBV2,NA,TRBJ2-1,ASMASTYNEQF
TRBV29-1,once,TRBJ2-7,STSSGPSYEQY
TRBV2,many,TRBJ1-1,ASSAGGNTEAF
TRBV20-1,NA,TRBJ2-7,SAGRAGSYEQC
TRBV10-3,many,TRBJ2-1,AISARTSGGAQNEQF
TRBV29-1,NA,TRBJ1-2,SAEGLAGGGDYGYT
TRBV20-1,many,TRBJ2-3,SAQKDNDFTDTQY
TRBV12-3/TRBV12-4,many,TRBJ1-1,ASRDLEMDTEAF
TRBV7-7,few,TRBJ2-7,ASSLVLTRDRGLAYEQY
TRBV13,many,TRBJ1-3,ASSLFSVAFTGNTIY
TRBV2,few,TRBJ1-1,ASTTGEGTEAF
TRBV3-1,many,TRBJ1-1,ASSHGWFTEAF
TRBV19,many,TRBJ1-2,ASSGSTRDGLRYGYT
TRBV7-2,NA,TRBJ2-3,ASSLKRGSTDTQY
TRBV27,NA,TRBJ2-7,ASSLSETSGYEQY
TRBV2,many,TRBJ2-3,ATRGVNTLGTDTQY
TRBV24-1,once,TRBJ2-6,ATSDLT
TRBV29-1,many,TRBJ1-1,SVAGRGSVTEAF
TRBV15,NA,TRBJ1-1,ATTGAMNTEAF
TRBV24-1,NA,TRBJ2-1,ATSDLRNGEQF
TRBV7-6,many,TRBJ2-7,ASRPGGGAGREQY
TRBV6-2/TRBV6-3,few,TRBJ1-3,ASSNTVPGNTIY
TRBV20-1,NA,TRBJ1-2,SASPGGVGYGYT
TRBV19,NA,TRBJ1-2,ASSIGTGYGYT
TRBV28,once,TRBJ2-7,ASSSRDTSYEQY
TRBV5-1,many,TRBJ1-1,ASSLNREAF
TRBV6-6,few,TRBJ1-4,ASSPPDRIATNEKLF
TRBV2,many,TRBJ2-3,ASGPEITDTQY
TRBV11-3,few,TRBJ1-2,ASSYRYNYGYT
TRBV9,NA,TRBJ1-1,ASSVGTGKTEAF
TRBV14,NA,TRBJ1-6,ASSQALVGSPLH
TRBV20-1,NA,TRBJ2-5,SASGAPETQY
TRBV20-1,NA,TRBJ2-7,SARGQDYDEQY
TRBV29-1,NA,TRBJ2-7,SVQAGLAGGSYEQY
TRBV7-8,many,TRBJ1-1,ASSPGPDGTDEAF
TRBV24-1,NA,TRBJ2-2,ATSDRTGKRSGELF
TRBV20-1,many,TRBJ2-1,SAGEREGGYERQF
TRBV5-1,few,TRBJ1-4,ASSMTGVNSNEKLF
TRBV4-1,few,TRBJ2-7,ASSQDMGFDEQY
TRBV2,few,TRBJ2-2,ASKDSTGELF
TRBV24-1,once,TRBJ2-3,ATSDYKPGVKDTQY